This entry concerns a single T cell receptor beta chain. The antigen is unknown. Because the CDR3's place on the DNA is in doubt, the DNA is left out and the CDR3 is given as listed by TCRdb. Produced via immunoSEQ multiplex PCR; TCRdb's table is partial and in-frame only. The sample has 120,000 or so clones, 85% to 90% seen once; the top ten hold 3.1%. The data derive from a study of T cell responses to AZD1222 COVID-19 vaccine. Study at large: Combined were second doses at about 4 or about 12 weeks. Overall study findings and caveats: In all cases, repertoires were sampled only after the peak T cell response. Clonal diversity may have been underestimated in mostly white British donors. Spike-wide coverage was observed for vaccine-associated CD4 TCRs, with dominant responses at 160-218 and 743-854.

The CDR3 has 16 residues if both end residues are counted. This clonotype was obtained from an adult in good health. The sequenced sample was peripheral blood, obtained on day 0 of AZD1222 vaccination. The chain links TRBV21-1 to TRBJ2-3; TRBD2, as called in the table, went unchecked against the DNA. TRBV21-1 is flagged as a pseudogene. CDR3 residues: CASSKVRVAGGTTQYF.